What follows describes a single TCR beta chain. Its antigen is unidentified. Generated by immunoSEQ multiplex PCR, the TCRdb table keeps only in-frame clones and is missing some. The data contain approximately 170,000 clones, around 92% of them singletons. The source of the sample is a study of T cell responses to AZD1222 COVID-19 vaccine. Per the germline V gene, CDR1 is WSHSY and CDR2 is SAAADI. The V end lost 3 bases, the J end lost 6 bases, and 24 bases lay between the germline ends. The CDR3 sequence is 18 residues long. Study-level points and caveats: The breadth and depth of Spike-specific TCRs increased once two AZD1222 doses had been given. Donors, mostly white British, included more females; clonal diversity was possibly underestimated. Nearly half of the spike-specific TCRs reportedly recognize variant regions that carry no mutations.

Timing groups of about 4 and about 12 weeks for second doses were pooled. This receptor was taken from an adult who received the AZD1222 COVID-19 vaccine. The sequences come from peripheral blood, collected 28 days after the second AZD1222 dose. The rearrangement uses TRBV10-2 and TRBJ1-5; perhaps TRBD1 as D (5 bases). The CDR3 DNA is TGCGCCAGCAGTGACCACGGGAGGGGACTACGGGTCAGTCAGCCCCAGCATTTT. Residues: CASSDHGRGLRVSQPQHF.